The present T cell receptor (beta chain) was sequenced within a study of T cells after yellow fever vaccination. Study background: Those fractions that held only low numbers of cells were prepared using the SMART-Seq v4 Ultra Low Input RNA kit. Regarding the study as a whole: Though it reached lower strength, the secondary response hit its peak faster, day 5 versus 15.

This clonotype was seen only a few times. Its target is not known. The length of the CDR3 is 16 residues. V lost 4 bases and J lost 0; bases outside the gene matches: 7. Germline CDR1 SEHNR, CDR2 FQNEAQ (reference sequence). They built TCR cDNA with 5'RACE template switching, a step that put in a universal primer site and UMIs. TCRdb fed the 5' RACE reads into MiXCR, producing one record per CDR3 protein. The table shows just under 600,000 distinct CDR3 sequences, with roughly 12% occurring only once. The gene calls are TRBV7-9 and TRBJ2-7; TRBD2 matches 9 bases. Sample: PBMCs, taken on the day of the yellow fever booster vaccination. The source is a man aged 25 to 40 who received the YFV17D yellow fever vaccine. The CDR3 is CASSSSSGKSSYEQYF. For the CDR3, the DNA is TGTGCCAGCAGCTCCTCTAGCGGGAAGAGCTCCTACGAGCAGTACTTC. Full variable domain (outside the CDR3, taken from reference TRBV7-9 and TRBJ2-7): DTGVSQNPRHKITKRGQNVTFRCDPISEHNRLYWYRQTLGQGPEFLTYFQNEAQLEKSRLLSDRFSAERPKGSFSTLEIQRTEQGDSAMYLCASSSSSGKSSYEQYFGPGTRLTVT.